The rows below give T cell receptor beta chains drawn from one sample of a study of cytomegalovirus exposure and HLA in healthy donors. Sequenced by immunoSEQ multiplex PCR; TCRdb stores in-frame clones only, minus some. The data contain approximately 140,000 clones, over 70% of them singletons. Sequenced sample: PBMCs. Receptors originate from a woman aged 35 to 49 in good health and CMV-seronegative. The CDR3 runs from the conserved cysteine through the conserved F or W. A D gene is named only where the DNA matches it firmly. The size of a clone is reported for some rows only, either as once, few or many, or as a class for expanded clones.

clone_size	cdr3_length	v_call	j_call	d_call	cdr3_nt	cdr3_aa
.	18	TRBV7-2	TRBJ1-6	TRBD1	TGTGCCAGCAGCTCCCCTCCGGGACAGGGAAGACCTAATTCACCCCTCCACTTT	CASSSPPGQGRPNSPLHF
.	14	TRBV10-1	TRBJ2-3	.	TGCGCCAGCAGTGACTTCCCGAATGTAGGGGCGCAGTATTTT	CASSDFPNVGAQYF
.	17	TRBV5-1	TRBJ2-1	.	TGCGCCAGCAGCCCAGAGACAGGCCTAAGCTCCTACAATGAGCAGTTCTTC	CASSPETGLSSYNEQFF
.	15	TRBV11-2	TRBJ1-5	.	TGTGCCAGCAGCCAAGGACAGTTTAGCAATCAGCCCCAGCATTTT	CASSQGQFSNQPQHF
.	13	TRBV2	TRBJ2-7	.	TGTGCCAGCAGGGCCAACCGGGATACCGAGCAGTACTTC	CASRANRDTEQYF
.	13	TRBV5-8	TRBJ2-5	.	TGTGCCAGCAGCCGAGGGTGGTTGGAGACCCAGTACTTC	CASSRGWLETQYF
once	17	TRBV28	TRBJ2-5	TRBD2	TGTGCCAGCACACTAGGAGTACTGGGGACTAGCAAAGAGACCCAGTACTTC	CASTLGVLGTSKETQYF
.	15	TRBV12-5	TRBJ2-1	.	TGTGCTAGTGGTTTGGTTAATCGTTTCTACAATGAGCAGTTCTTC	CASGLVNRFYNEQFF
few	15	TRBV30	TRBJ2-7	TRBD1	TGTGCCTGGAATCTCGGACAGGGTGTAAATCGCGAGCAGTACTTC	CAWNLGQGVNREQYF
.	12	TRBV5-1	TRBJ2-7	.	TGCGCCAGCAGCTTGGGAGTCAACGAGCAGTACTTC	CASSLGVNEQYF
.	14	TRBV6-1	TRBJ2-2	TRBD1	TGTGCCAGCAGTTTGGACAGGGGTGCCGGGGAGCTGTTTTTT	CASSLDRGAGELFF
.	17	TRBV5-1	TRBJ2-3	.	TGCGCCAGCAGCTTGGCCGGGGCTAGCGACCACACAGATACGCAGTATTTT	CASSLAGASDHTDTQYF
.	14	TRBV5-4	TRBJ2-7	.	TGTGCCAGCAGCTATGCCGGGGGAGCCTACGAGCAGTACTTC	CASSYAGGAYEQYF
.	14	TRBV28	TRBJ1-2	.	TGTGCCAGCATCGACCAGGGGCGTGACTATGGCTACACCTTC	CASIDQGRDYGYTF
once	15	TRBV19	TRBJ2-1	.	TGTGCCAGTAGTATTAGACAGCAGATGGGCAATGAGCAGTTCTTC	CASSIRQQMGNEQFF
few	17	TRBV16	TRBJ1-2	.	TGTGCCAGCAGCCTAAATCCAACAGCCGTTATAGACTATGGCTACACCTTC	CASSLNPTAVIDYGYTF
.	14	TRBV30	TRBJ1-4	.	TGTGCCTGGAGCGAACAGCGGCCTAATGAAAAACTGTTTTTT	CAWSEQRPNEKLFF
.	15	TRBV27	TRBJ2-2	.	TGTGCCAGCAATTTGGGCGCCCCCCACACCGGGGAGCTGTTTTTT	CASNLGAPHTGELFF
.	15	TRBV11-3	TRBJ2-5	TRBD2	TGTGCCAGCAGCTTAGGCGGGCTAGCGGGAGAGACCCAGTACTTC	CASSLGGLAGETQYF
.	14	TRBV29-1	TRBJ1-2	.	TGCAGCGTTGAACCGTGGGACAACATCTATGGCTACACCTTC	CSVEPWDNIYGYTF
.	17	TRBV5-1	TRBJ2-5	.	TGCGCCAGCAGCGCGGGCGCGGACTACCCTGGCTTGGAGACCCAGTACTTC	CASSAGADYPGLETQYF
.	14	TRBV7-3	TRBJ2-3	.	TGTGCCAGCAGCCTATCCCACTACACAGATACGCAGTATTTT	CASSLSHYTDTQYF
.	16	TRBV5-1	TRBJ2-1	.	TGCGCCAGCAGCGCCGGACAGCGATACTCCTACAATGAGCAGTTCTTC	CASSAGQRYSYNEQFF
.	18	TRBV5-1	TRBJ2-1	TRBD2	TGCGCCAGCAGCTTGTACCCCGGACTAGCGGGAGTCCAGGATGAGCAGTTCTTC	CASSLYPGLAGVQDEQFF
.	14	TRBV28	TRBJ2-1	TRBD2	TGTGCCAGCAGTTTAGCGGGAGAGGGGAATGAGCAGTTCTTC	CASSLAGEGNEQFF
.	13	TRBV2	TRBJ2-7	TRBD1	TGTGCCAGCACCTTGGACAGGGGGAACGAGCAGTACTTC	CASTLDRGNEQYF
.	15	TRBV7-6	TRBJ2-1	TRBD2	TGTGCCAGCAGCCCTAGCGGGGGGGCCAACAATGAGCAGTTCTTC	CASSPSGGANNEQFF
.	13	TRBV11-2	TRBJ2-6	.	TGTGCCAGCCTCTCGGCTGGGGCCAACGGCCTGACTTTC	CASLSAGANGLTF
.	14	TRBV5-6	TRBJ1-1	TRBD1	TGTGCCAGCAGCCCCCGGGACAGGGAGGCTGAAGCTTTCTTT	CASSPRDREAEAFF
.	14	TRBV11-3	TRBJ2-3	.	TGTGCCAGCAGCTTGACAACTTTAACAGATACGCAGTATTTT	CASSLTTLTDTQYF
.	14	TRBV5-6	TRBJ2-7	.	TGTGCCAGCAGCCAGGTGGGAGACCTCTACGAGCAGTACTTC	CASSQVGDLYEQYF
.	13	TRBV5-6	TRBJ1-3	TRBD1	TGTGCCAGCAGCCGGACAGGGGGGAACACCATATATTTT	CASSRTGGNTIYF
few	13	TRBV7-3	TRBJ2-1	.	TGTGCCAGCGGGGGGACTGGCCTTAATGAGCAGTTCTTC	CASGGTGLNEQFF
.	13	TRBV30	TRBJ1-5	.	TGTGCCTGGAGTGGGGGCGAAGGGCAGCCCCAGCATTTT	CAWSGGEGQPQHF
.	14	TRBV5-1	TRBJ2-1	.	TGCGCCAGCAGCTTAGTGTCCGGGAACCATGAGCAGTTCTTC	CASSLVSGNHEQFF
.	15	TRBV30	TRBJ2-7	TRBD2	TGTGCCTGGAGTGTTAAGACTAGCGGGGGGGCTGGGCAGTACTTC	CAWSVKTSGGAGQYF